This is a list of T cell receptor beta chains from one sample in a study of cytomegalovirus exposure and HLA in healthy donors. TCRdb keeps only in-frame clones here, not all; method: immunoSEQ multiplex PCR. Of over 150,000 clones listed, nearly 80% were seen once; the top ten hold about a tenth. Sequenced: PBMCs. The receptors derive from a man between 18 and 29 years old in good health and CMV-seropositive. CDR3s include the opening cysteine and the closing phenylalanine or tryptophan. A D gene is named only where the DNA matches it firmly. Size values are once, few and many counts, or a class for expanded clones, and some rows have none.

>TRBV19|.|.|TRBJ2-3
CASSQGQTSTDTQYF
TGTGCCAGTAGTCAAGGACAGACTAGCACAGATACGCAGTATTTT
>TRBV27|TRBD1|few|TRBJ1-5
CASSLTAGGQYSNQPQHF
TGTGCCAGCAGTTTAACGGCAGGGGGCCAGTATAGCAATCAGCCCCAGCATTTT
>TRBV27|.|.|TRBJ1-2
CASRQEDYGYTF
TGTGCCAGCAGGCAGGAGGACTATGGCTACACCTTC
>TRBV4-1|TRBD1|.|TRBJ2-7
CASSRRTGTGEQYF
TGCGCCAGCAGCCGCCGGACAGGGACGGGCGAGCAGTACTTC
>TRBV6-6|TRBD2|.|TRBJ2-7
CASSVETSGRYEQYF
TGTGCCAGCAGCGTTGAGACTAGCGGTCGGTACGAGCAGTACTTC
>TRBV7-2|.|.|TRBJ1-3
CVSSLDWSSGNTIYF
TGTGTCAGCAGCTTAGACTGGAGCTCTGGAAACACCATATATTTT
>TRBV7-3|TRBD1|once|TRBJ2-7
CASSLTGQGAYEQYF
TGTGCCAGCAGCTTAACTGGGCAGGGGGCCTACGAGCAGTACTTC
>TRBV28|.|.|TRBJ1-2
CASSFTVYGYTF
TGTGCCAGCAGTTTCACGGTATATGGCTACACCTTC
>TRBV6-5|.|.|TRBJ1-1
CASNPQAGPGEAFF
TGTGCCAGCAACCCCCAGGCCGGCCCAGGGGAAGCTTTCTTT
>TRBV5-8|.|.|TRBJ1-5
CASSSRENQPQHF
TGTGCCAGCAGCTCCCGGGAAAATCAGCCCCAGCATTTT
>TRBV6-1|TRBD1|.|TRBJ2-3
CASRTGDAGTDTQYF
TGTGCCAGCAGAACAGGGGATGCGGGCACAGATACGCAGTATTTT
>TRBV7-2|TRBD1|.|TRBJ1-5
CASSFDRDQPQHF
TGTGCCAGCAGCTTCGACAGGGATCAGCCCCAGCATTTT
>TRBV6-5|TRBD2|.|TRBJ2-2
CASSGLAVGELFF
TGTGCCAGCAGCGGACTAGCAGTCGGGGAGCTGTTTTTT
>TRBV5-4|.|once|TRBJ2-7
CASSLGAGGYEQYF
TGTGCCAGCAGCCTGGGGGCAGGGGGGTACGAGCAGTACTTC